These 15 T cell receptor beta chains were all obtained from the same sample, sequenced in a study of blood T cell repertoires in COVID-19. Repertoires were generated with immunoSEQ multiplex PCR, while TCRdb's copy carries only in-frame clones and drops some. Among 200,000 to 250,000 clones listed, approximately 86% were seen once. Sequencing used peripheral blood. These receptors came from a woman in her sixties or seventies with active or convalescent COVID-19.

CDR3 nucleotide sequence: TGTGCCAGCAGCAAATTGGAGGGGTTGGGCGGGGAGCTGTTTTTT. It codes for CASSKLEGLGGELFF. The V gene is TRBV21-1, the J gene TRBJ2-2; the D segment call TRBD2 is taken from the table without a DNA check. TRBV21-1 is marked as a pseudogene. The CDR3 covers 15 residues.

CDR3 DNA sequence: TGTGCCAGCAGTCCAAACCTCGGGATCAGTGGTCAGCCCCAGCATTTT. Its protein product is CASSPNLGISGQPQHF. This chain joins TRBV27 and TRBJ1-5; D gene unclear. CDR1 is MNHEY and CDR2 is SMNVEV in the germline V gene (reference sequence). This CDR3 contains 16 residues. The ends were cut back, 5 bases at V and 6 bases at J, with 20 bases in the middle.

The gene calls are TRBV15 and TRBJ2-5, with unresolved D. This CDR3 has 12 residues. Looked up from germline, CDR1 is LNHNV and CDR2 is YYDKDF (reference sequence). The V end lost 0 bases, the J end lost 5 bases, and 4 bases lay between the germline ends. CDR3 nucleotides: TGTGCCACCAGCAGAGAACAGGAGACCCAGTACTTC. Translated: CATSREQETQYF.

The chain has TRBV11-2 and TRBJ1-6, with TRBD1 identical over 9 bases. V shed 6 bases, J shed 7 bases, and the junction held 7 bases outside the gene matches. This CDR3 is 15 amino acids long. Germline V gives CDR1 SGHAT, CDR2 FQNNGV. CDR3 residues: CASSGTGRENSPLHF. The CDR3 DNA reads TGTGCCAGCAGTGGGACAGGGAGGGAAAATTCACCCCTCCACTTT. The full variable domain, in which reference TRBV11-2 and TRBJ1-6 provide the parts outside the CDR3, is EAGVAQSPRYKIIEKRQSVAFWCNPISGHATLYWYQQILGQGPKLLIQFQNNGVVDDSQLPKDRFSAERLKGVDSTLKIQPAKLEDSAVYLCASSGTGRENSPLHFGNGTRLTVT.

This clone has only one observation. The chain is built from TRBV9 and TRBJ1-6, with TRBD1 matching over 8 bases. The length of the CDR3 is 15 residues. V shed 2 bases, J shed 7 bases, and the junction held 5 bases outside the gene matches. Germline loops: CDR1 SGDLS, CDR2 YYNGEE. The CDR3 DNA follows: TGTGCCAGCAGCGTTCGACAGGGGTGGAATTCACCCCTCCACTTT. Translated: CASSVRQGWNSPLHF.

J is TRBJ2-5 and V is TRBV6-2 or TRBV6-3; tentative D call: TRBD2 (5 bases). Germline CDR1 reads MNHEY; CDR2 reads SVGEGT. V was clipped by 5 bases and J by 5 bases, with 6 bases between them. The CDR3 has 11 amino acids. The CDR3 sequence is CASSGGETQYF. In nucleotides, the CDR3 is TGTGCCAGCAGTGGAGGCGAGACCCAGTACTTC.

J is TRBJ2-2 and V is TRBV6-5; tentative D call: TRBD1 (6 bases). This CDR3 is 14 amino acids long. Trimming took off 2 bases at V and 3 bases at J, with 7 bases between the two ends. Germline V gene data show CDR1 as MNHEY and CDR2 as SVGAGI. CDR3 sequence (DNA): TGTGCCAGCAGTTACGAGGGGGACACCGGGGAGCTGTTTTTT. This translates into CASSYEGDTGELFF.

In its sample, this clone was seen a few times. The chain carries TRBV6-5 and TRBJ2-7; TRBD1 matches 8 bases. CDR1 MNHEY and CDR2 SVGAGI come from the germline V gene. The CDR3 runs 13 residues. The ends lost 6 bases at V and 2 bases at J; junction bases unmatched: 3. CDR3 DNA sequence: TGTGCCAGCAGGGACAGGGCTGCCTACGAGCAGTACTTC. As protein: CASRDRAAYEQYF.

This chain joins TRBV11-2 and TRBJ1-1, with 9 nucleotides matching TRBD1. Unmatched junction bases numbered 2, after V lost 4 bases and J lost 2 bases. The germline gives CDR1 SGHAT, CDR2 FQNNGV. The CDR3 totals 14 residues. CDR3 sequence: CASSSDRGNTEAFF. For the CDR3, the DNA is TGTGCCAGCAGCTCGGACAGGGGAAACACTGAAGCTTTCTTT.

This chain connects TRBV5-1 to TRBJ2-3; 7 bases agree with TRBD2. The CDR3 contains 14 residues. Per germline, CDR1 SGHRS and CDR2 YFSETQ. The J segment lost 2 bases and the V segment lost 7 bases, leaving 7 bases of the junction unmatched. The CDR3 spells CASGLADYTDTQYF. CDR3 DNA: TGCGCCAGCGGTCTAGCGGACTACACAGATACGCAGTATTTT. The full variable domain, its missing parts supplied by reference TRBV5-1 and TRBJ2-3, is KAGVTQTPRYLIKTRGQQVTLSCSPISGHRSVSWYQQTPGQGLQFLFEYFSETQRNKGNFPGRFSGRQFSNSRSEMNVSTLELGDSALYLCASGLADYTDTQYFGPGTRLTVL.

This clone has a single count. J is TRBJ2-1 and V is TRBV29-1; D ambiguous. The CDR3 has 12 residues. The V end was cut by 7 bases, the J end by 6 bases, with 13 bases between. Germline CDR1 is SQVTM and CDR2 is ANQGSEA. CDR3 coding DNA: TGCAGCGCATACTTCAACTTCAATGAGCAGTTCTTC. Encoded protein: CSAYFNFNEQFF.

The rearrangement uses TRBV5-4 and TRBJ1-1; TRBD1 matches at 7 bases. CDR3 length: 15 amino acids. V shed 1 base, J shed 1 base, and the junction held 4 bases outside the gene matches. Germline V gene lookup returns CDR1 SGHNT and CDR2 YYREEE (reference sequence). CDR3 bases: TGTGCCAGCAGCTTGCCCAGACAGGGGAACACTGAAGCTTTCTTT. Amino acids: CASSLPRQGNTEAFF.

This chain joins TRBV5-6 and TRBJ2-1; D unclear. This CDR3 region has 12 residues. V lost 1 base and J 6 bases, leaving 5 bases between the germline ends. CDR1 and CDR2 from the germline V gene are SGHDT and YYEEEE. CDR3 loop: CASSLNGNEQFF. DNA for the CDR3: TGTGCCAGCAGCTTGAACGGCAATGAGCAGTTCTTC.

Points on this clone: The same CDR3 arises from other DNA sequences in this sample as well. The chain recombines TRBV7-2 with TRBJ1-2; D not resolved. Trimming took 5 bases from V and 8 from J, leaving 9 bases between them. This CDR3 is 11 amino acids long. Germline CDR1 and CDR2: SGHTA and FQGNSA. CDR3 protein: CASSQAGGYTF. CDR3 in DNA: TGTGCCAGCAGCCAGGCGGGGGGCTACACCTTC. The variable domain in full, completed from reference TRBV7-2 and TRBJ1-2, reads GAGVSQSPSNKVTEKGKDVELRCDPISGHTALYWYRQSLGQGLEFLIYFQGNSAPDKSGLPSDRFSAERTGGSVSTLTIQRTQQEDSAVYLCASSQAGGYTFGSGTRLTVV.

The rearrangement joins TRBV19 to TRBJ1-3; D is uncertain. V dropped 3 bases and J dropped 4 bases, with 10 bases sitting between them. The CDR3 extends over 14 amino acids. CDR1 and CDR2 from the germline V gene are LNHDA and SQIVND (reference sequence). CDR3 DNA: TGTGCCAGTAGTATGAGGAGAACGGGAAACACCATATATTTT. Translating gives CASSMRRTGNTIYF. The whole variable domain, remainder taken from reference TRBV19 and TRBJ1-3, is DGGITQSPKYLFRKEGQNVTLSCEQNLNHDAMYWYRQDPGQGLRLIYYSQIVNDFQKGDIAEGYSVSREKKESFPLTVTSAQKNPTAFYLCASSMRRTGNTIYFGEGSWLTVV.